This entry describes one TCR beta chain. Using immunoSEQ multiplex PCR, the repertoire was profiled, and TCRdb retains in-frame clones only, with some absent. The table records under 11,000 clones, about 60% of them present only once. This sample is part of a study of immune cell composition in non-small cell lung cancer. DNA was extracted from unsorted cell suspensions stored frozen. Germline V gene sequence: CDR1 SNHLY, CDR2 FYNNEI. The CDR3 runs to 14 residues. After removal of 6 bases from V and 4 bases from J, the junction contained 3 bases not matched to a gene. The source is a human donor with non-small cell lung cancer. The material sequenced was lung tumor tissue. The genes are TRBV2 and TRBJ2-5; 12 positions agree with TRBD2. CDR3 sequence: CASSPGLAGETQYF. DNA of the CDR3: TGTGCCAGCAGCCCGGGACTAGCGGGAGAGACCCAGTACTTC.